This T cell receptor (beta chain) was captured in a study of CD8 T cells in Susac syndrome (dated by TCRdb to about 2019). Looking at the study overall: Whether CD8+ T cell activation and differentiation in Susac syndrome was antigen driven was tested using repertoire sequencing. CD8+ T cell repertoire clonality was compared between about 12 healthy donors, roughly 14 Susac syndrome patients and 15 multiple sclerosis patients.

After removal of 3 bases from V and 7 bases from J, the junction retains 4 bases not matched to a gene. The germline V gene encodes CDR1 MNHEY and CDR2 SMNVEV (reference sequence). The CDR3 measures 15 amino acids from cysteine to phenylalanine. Only the CDR3 DNA is retained, 45 bases long and in frame from the first base. RNA was extracted with the RNeasy kit and about 0.5 to 1 ug was reverse transcribed using random hexamers. The immunoSEQ multiplex PCR assay, which covers 54 Vbeta and 13 Jbeta segments, was used to amplify TCR beta CDR3 regions. PCR amplification bias was corrected using a synthetic template baseline for primer optimization and computational correction. Per the authors' processing: Reads were annotated to V, D and J genes according to IMGT and were analyzed with immunoSEQ Analyzer, with only productive sequences retained. Clonality was computed as one minus Shannon entropy normalized by log2 of the number of productive unique sequences. For each patient and control, public and private clones were evaluated within the 100 most prevalent clones. Susac-specific clones were defined as absent from healthy and MS cohorts, 800 to 1,200 published viral clones and other ImmuneACCESS disease sequences. TCRdb ran its own pipeline on the public reads, namely fastp trimming at Q25 and MiXCR clone calling, and kept in-frame beta chains. Entries are consolidated by CDR3 protein sequence, retaining the most common genes and DNA. The V and J calls here are based on TCRdb, not the publication. The sample table contains around 270,000 distinct CDR3 sequences; only one count was recorded for about nine tenths of them. Together, the top ten hold approximately 0.18% of the sample.

Details on this clonotype: Its antigen remains undetermined. No much larger clone is present one base from it, and per-base qualities are unavailable.

Peripheral blood CD8+ and CD4+ T cells from healthy donors, Susac syndrome patients and multiple sclerosis patients were profiled by high-throughput TCR beta sequencing. Treatment-naive patients with stable or active relapsing-remitting disease fulfilling revised McDonald criteria were used as multiple sclerosis controls. CD8+ TEMRA cells were enriched by FACS, while bulk CD8+ and CD4+ T cells were purified by magnetic negative isolation. Blood was drawn into EDTA tubes, processed within 24 hours, and PBMCs were isolated by density gradient centrifugation. PBMCs intended for TCR sequencing were cryopreserved in liquid nitrogen and thawed later in a water bath at 37 degrees C. The sorted or isolated CD4+, CD8+ and CD8+ TEMRA cells reached a purity of at least 90%. Here is what the overall study found, with its caveats: The TCR sequencing and HLA analysis was acknowledged to have included a relatively small number of individuals.

The sequenced material came from CD8+ T cells from PBMCs. This sequence was found in a human donor with multiple sclerosis. The chain uses TRBV27 and TRBJ2-1; TRBD2 fits 12 bases in the junction. The encoded CDR3 is CASSFGTSGFNEQFF. The DNA reads TGTGCCAGCAGTTTCGGGACTAGCGGGTTTAATGAGCAGTTCTTC.